The 7 T cell receptor beta chains reported below all come from one sample, sequenced in a study of blood T cell repertoires in COVID-19. TCRdb's copy holds only in-frame clones and misses some; the assay was immunoSEQ multiplex PCR. This sample has 100,000 to 150,000 clones, with about 81% found just once. Sequencing was carried out using peripheral blood. These TCRs come from a man younger than 40 with COVID-19, enrolled during active disease.

This chain joins TRBV10-3 and TRBJ1-6; D not resolved. V gave up 5 bases and J gave up 7 bases, with 15 bases separating them. Germline V gives CDR1 ENHRY, CDR2 SYGVKD. The CDR3 loop spans 15 amino acids. CDR3 protein: CAISPVSGNNSPLHF. CDR3 bases: TGTGCCATCAGTCCCGTTTCGGGGAACAATTCACCCCTCCACTTT.

In this sample, this clone turned up a few times. The genes are TRBV30 and TRBJ1-3, with TRBD1 identical over 8 bases. With V trimmed by 0 bases and J by 7 bases, 14 bases remained unmatched. This CDR3 contains 17 residues. Germline CDR1 reads GTSNPN; CDR2 reads SVGIG (reference sequence). DNA for the CDR3: TGTGCCTGGAGTGTACGCAGCCTCGGACAGGGTCGCAACACCATATATTTT. It is translated as CAWSVRSLGQGRNTIYF.

This sequence joins TRBV5-6 and TRBJ1-3, with TRBD1 matching 8 bases. Germline assignment: CDR1 SGHDT and CDR2 YYEEEE. With 3 bases clipped from V and 4 bases from J, the junction kept 3 bases outside the gene matches. The CDR3 is 14 amino acids. The CDR3 bases are TGTGCCAGCAGCTCTCAGGGGGCAGGAAACACCATATATTTT. It encodes CASSSQGAGNTIYF.

This chain uses TRBV10-3 with TRBJ2-7; 7 bases are a match to TRBD2. The CDR3 contains 12 residues. CDR1 is ENHRY and CDR2 is SYGVKD in the germline V gene. J gave up 3 bases and V 11 bases, and 7 bases lay outside the gene matches. The CDR3 coding sequence is TGTGCCGCGGCGGGGGATAACTACGAGCAGTACTTC. The encoded protein is CAAAGDNYEQYF.

The sample holds a few counts of this clone. The rearrangement joins TRBV11-2 to TRBJ2-7; TRBD1 might be the D (6 bases). The germline V gene has CDR1 SGHAT and CDR2 FQNNGV. The V gene lost 5 bases and the J gene lost 3 bases, with 14 bases spanning the gap. The length of the CDR3 is 14 residues. DNA for the CDR3: TGTGCCAGCAGCCTGTACGTAGGGGGCTACGAGCAGTACTTC. It is translated as CASSLYVGGYEQYF.

The gene calls are TRBV27 and TRBJ1-1; D possibly corresponds to TRBD1 (5 bases). The CDR3 is made up of 15 amino acids. CDR1 is MNHEY, CDR2 SMNVEV, per germline (reference sequence). The V end was cut by 7 bases, the J end by 4 bases, with 19 bases between. CDR3: CASIKTDWGGTEAFF. CDR3 in DNA: TGTGCCAGCATCAAGACAGATTGGGGCGGCACTGAAGCTTTCTTT.

The rearrangement links TRBV18 to TRBJ1-4; tentative D call: TRBD1 (5 bases). The CDR3 spans 13 residues. V dropped 2 bases and J dropped 6 bases, with 7 bases sitting between them. The V gene's germline CDR1 is KGHSH and CDR2 LQKENI. Here the CDR3 DNA reads TGTGCCAGCTCACCAGCAGGGTATGAAAAACTGTTTTTT. The encoded protein is CASSPAGYEKLFF.